The T cell receptor (beta chain) described here comes from a study of control samples from healthy donors and cancer patients. Germline lookup yields CDR1 SGDLS and CDR2 YYNGEE. The CDR3 spans 14 residues. The V gene lost 3 bases and the J gene lost 9 bases, with 13 bases spanning the gap. Data came from immunoSEQ multiplex PCR; TCRdb stores just in-frame clones and leaves some out. The sample shows 400,000 to 450,000 clones, around nine tenths of them seen only once. The sample consisted of PBMCs. The clonotype comes from a man in his forties or fifties with head and neck cancer. The chain has TRBV9 and TRBJ1-6; weak D call: TRBD1 (5 bases). The CDR3 region is CASSAGGGASPLHF. The CDR3 DNA is TGTGCCAGCAGCGCCGGGGGGGGTGCTTCACCCCTCCACTTT. The complete variable domain, with remaining parts taken from reference TRBV9 and TRBJ1-6, reads DSGVTQTPKHLITATGQRVTLRCSPRSGDLSVYWYQQSLDQGLQFLIQYYNGEERAKGNILERFSAQQFPDLHSELNLSSLELGDSALYFCASSAGGGASPLHFGNGTRLTVT.